This T cell receptor beta chain was documented in a study of blood T cell repertoires in COVID-19. Sequencing was performed with immunoSEQ multiplex PCR; in TCRdb, only in-frame clones are kept and a portion is missing. The data contain around 220,000 clones, almost 90% of them seen just once; the ten biggest clones take up roughly 15%. In assigning cohorts, the study relied on participant-reported clinical history. CDR3 length equals 15 residues. CDR1 KGHSH and CDR2 LQKENI come from the germline V gene. Between the trimmed V and J ends, which lost 3 bases and 6 bases, there was a span of 12 bases. This sequence was found in a woman between 45 and 60 years old with acute COVID-19. Specimen: PBMCs or T cells enriched from blood (not recorded which). The rearrangement links TRBV18 to TRBJ1-6; possibly TRBD1 for D (6 bases). Written as DNA, the CDR3 is TGTGCCAGCTCACCCTCCAACAGGGTTAATTCACCCCTCCACTTT. Protein sequence: CASSPSNRVNSPLHF. The full variable domain, rest sourced from reference TRBV18 and TRBJ1-6, is NAGVMQNPRHLVRRRGQEARLRCSPMKGHSHVYWYRQLPEEGLKFMVYLQKENIIDESGMPKERFSAEFPKEGPSILRIQQVVRGDSAAYFCASSPSNRVNSPLHFGNGTRLTVT.